This T cell receptor (beta chain) came from a study of spatial heterogeneity in lung cancer (dated by TCRdb to about 2019). Regarding the complete study: More beta-chain than alpha-chain transcripts were consistently detected, likely reflecting higher beta-chain transcript abundance. In the raw uncorrected reads, each unique combination of TCR and UMI appeared on average more than ten times. TCR alpha and beta repertoires were quantitatively compared across multiple tumor regions, matched nontumor lung and blood in non-small cell lung cancer. Nonsynonymous mutation counts, determined by whole-exome sequencing of tumor tissue, were related to features of the TCR repertoire. At surgery, both alpha and beta chains were TCR-sequenced in about 200 tumor regions, fewer than 65 matched nontumor lung samples and 56 PBMC samples.

V trim: 1 base; J trim: 4 bases; unmatched bases: 5. The CDR3 goes from the cysteine to the phenylalanine over 15 residues. The CDR3 DNA has 45 bases and is translated from base 1. This clonotype was seen ten or more times. It lacks a known antigen. No quality values exist for individual bases; no much larger clone is one base distant. Little can be read into the size of this beta chain, an off-target read in a library designed for alpha chains. The time point label, read with the paper, signifies: sample taken at primary tumor resection. Donors were 65 to 85 patients with early-stage, untreated non-small cell lung cancer from the lung TRACERx cohort. Without any cell sorting, TCR sequencing was performed on whole RNA extracted either from tumor and nontumor lung tissue or from cryopreserved PBMC samples. Only patients for whom sufficient RNA was available from at least two tumor regions were selected for TCR sequencing. Tumor and adjacent nontumor lung specimens were reviewed by a lung pathologist before selection.

The library was prepared using 5' RACE. Sequencing was performed on a NextSeq 500. In the TCR library protocol, a unique molecular identifier was attached to each TCR cDNA molecule so that PCR and sequencing errors could be corrected. In the source study's methods: TCR identification, UMI-based error correction and CDR3 extraction were performed with Decombinator tools. Expanded TCRs were defined as those above a frequency of 2 per 1,000, corresponding to the top 1% of the tumor frequency distribution. Rényi diversity was computed with the R vegan package after subsampling each repertoire 100 times to 5,000 TCRs. CDR3 similarity networks were constructed using string-kernel similarity of amino acid triplets, with links drawn between CDR3s whose pairwise similarity was above 0.82. TCRdb handled the public reads itself, with Q25 trimming in fastp and clone calling in MiXCR, and kept productive beta chains. Records with the same CDR3 protein are collapsed into one entry carrying the most frequent genes and DNA. The authors' filters were not applied to this entry. The sample includes approximately 15,000 distinct CDR3 sequences, with around 3.3% observed a single time. Just over 9.5% of the sample is held by the ten biggest clonotypes.

What the research found in general, with its limitations: Additional single-cell paired TCR alpha and beta sequencing was considered necessary to confirm, at a functional level, the hypothesis that regional TCRs recognize regional mutations.

The origin of this receptor is a male donor with early-stage non-small cell lung cancer. The V and J genes are TRBV23-1 and TRBJ1-1, and 8 bases in between align with TRBD1. TRBV23-1 is noted as an ORF with a role that remains uncertain. The sample in question was normal lung tissue next to the tumor, obtained at surgery. The nucleotides read TGCGCCAGCAGTCAATTGGAGACAGGGGCCACTGAAGCTTTCTTT. The resulting protein is CASSQLETGATEAFF.